A single sample is the source of the 18 T cell receptor beta chains below, sequenced in a study of CD8+CD57+ T cells in acquired aplastic anemia. An expansion of CD8+CD57+ cells by flow cytometry had been shown in patients chosen for sequencing. The template used for profiling TCR beta VDJ and CDR3 was genomic DNA. TCRdb re-derived calls from the reads in MiXCR, one entry per CDR3 protein. The table lists about 120,000 distinct CDR3 sequences, under 60% of them singletons, with roughly 30% in the top ten. Sequencing input: sorted CD4+, CD8+, or CD8+CD57+ T cells (not recorded which) from PBMCs. The receptor source for this set is a human donor with aplastic anemia.

The chain couples TRBV5-6 to TRBJ2-2, with 11 positions matching TRBD1. This CDR3 is 15 amino acids long. V was pared by 3 bases and J by 4 bases, with 2 bases of the junction left unmatched. Germline V gene data show CDR1 as SGHDT and CDR2 as YYEEEE. CDR3: CASSWTGGFTGELFF. The DNA for the CDR3 is TGTGCCAGCAGCTGGACAGGGGGCTTCACCGGGGAGCTGTTTTTT.

V gene TRBV24-1 combines with J gene TRBJ1-5; D not certain. This CDR3 comprises 16 residues. V shed 5 bases and J shed 6 bases, with 19 bases lying between them. In germline, CDR1 is KGHDR, CDR2 SFDVKD. The CDR3 here is CATSARVPGLGQPQHF. Here the CDR3 DNA reads TGTGCCACCAGTGCTAGAGTACCAGGCTTGGGTCAGCCCCAGCATTTT.

The genes are TRBV15 and TRBJ1-5; a possible D gene is TRBD1 (5 bases). In germline, CDR1 is LNHNV, CDR2 YYDKDF (reference sequence). The CDR3 loop spans 15 amino acids. Between the trimmed V and J ends, which lost 3 bases and 4 bases, there was a span of 13 bases. The CDR3 is CATSSVEAGNQPQHF. The CDR3 DNA reads as TGTGCCACCAGCAGCGTAGAAGCAGGGAATCAGCCCCAGCATTTT.

V usage is TRBV29-1 and J usage is TRBJ2-3, with 8 nucleotides matching TRBD2. The CDR3 has 12 residues. V was clipped by 7 bases and J by 2 bases; unmatched bases: 2. Germline-derived CDR1 and CDR2 are SQVTM and ANQGSEA. In nucleotides, the CDR3 is TGCAGCGGGACTAGCTACACAGATACGCAGTATTTT. Translated: CSGTSYTDTQYF.

The V call is TRBV19, the J call TRBJ1-2, with a tentative D call TRBD1 (5 bases). CDR1 LNHDA and CDR2 SQIVND come from the germline V gene (reference sequence). The V end lost 1 base, the J end lost 8 bases, and 11 bases lay between the germline ends. This CDR3 has 13 residues. The CDR3 DNA sequence: TGTGCCAGTAGTATAGGGGGCACGGGAGGCTACACCTTC. Translation gives CASSIGGTGGYTF.

The V and J genes are TRBV24-1 and TRBJ2-3; no clear D. This CDR3 comprises 13 residues. V shed 3 bases and J shed 6 bases, with 9 bases lying between them. Looked up from germline, CDR1 is KGHDR and CDR2 is SFDVKD. CDR3 bases: TGTGCCACCAGTGATGTAGTAGCTGATACGCAGTATTTT. Translating it yields CATSDVVADTQYF.

This chain uses TRBV10-3 with TRBJ2-7; 8 nucleotides align to TRBD1. This CDR3 is 15 amino acids long. J lost 3 bases, V lost 4 bases, and 8 bases had no gene match. CDR1 and CDR2 from the germline V gene are ENHRY and SYGVKD. The CDR3 DNA sequence: TGTGCCATCAGTGGGGGCACACAGGGGGGCTACGAGCAGTACTTC. Its protein is CAISGGTQGGYEQYF.

This chain connects TRBV29-1 to TRBJ1-1; possibly TRBD1 for D (6 bases). Trimming removed 7 bases from V and 12 bases from J, with 24 bases in between. In germline, CDR1 is SQVTM, CDR2 ANQGSEA. The CDR3 spans 13 residues. CDR3 sequence: CSAGTLRAPGTFF. The CDR3 region has the DNA TGCAGCGCTGGGACACTGAGGGCGCCAGGGACTTTCTTT. Full variable domain (remainder filled in from reference TRBV29-1 and TRBJ1-1): SAVISQKPSRDICQRGTSLTIQCQVDSQVTMMFWYRQQPGQSLTLIATANQGSEATYESGFVIDKFPISRPNLTFSTLTVSNMSPEDSSIYLCSAGTLRAPGTFFGQGTRLTVV.

This clonotype was recorded once. The J gene is TRBJ2-5, the V gene TRBV7-8; D is unresolved. The CDR3 length is 14 residues. V lost 5 bases to trimming and J lost 2 bases, with 12 bases between them. The germline V gene encodes CDR1 SGHVS and CDR2 FQNEAQ. CDR3 nucleotide sequence: TGTGCCAGCAGCCCGATTGACCCACAAGAGACCCAGTACTTC. It yields the protein CASSPIDPQETQYF.

The rearrangement uses TRBV5-1 and TRBJ2-1; no clear D gene. This CDR3 contains 15 residues. V was shortened by 0 bases and J by 4 bases, with 11 bases between the two germline ends. Germline lookup yields CDR1 SGHRS and CDR2 YFSETQ. The CDR3 spells CASSLGGPGYNEQFF. The CDR3 DNA reads as TGCGCCAGCAGCTTGGGTGGGCCCGGATACAATGAGCAGTTCTTC.

J is TRBJ1-4 and V is TRBV20-1; unclear D gene. The V gene's germline CDR1 is DFQATT and CDR2 SNEGSKA (reference sequence). The CDR3 has 11 residues. V was pared by 6 bases and J by 14 bases, with 16 bases between. The CDR3: CSASLMKRLFF. DNA of the CDR3: TGCAGTGCCAGCCTAATGAAAAGGCTGTTTTTT.

This clonotype occurred many times. The rearrangement joins TRBV5-1 to TRBJ1-1; the match to TRBD1 covers 9 bases. Germline-derived CDR1 and CDR2 are SGHRS and YFSETQ. After removal of 2 bases from V and 7 bases from J, the junction contained 6 bases not matched to a gene. The CDR3 spans 14 residues. DNA of the CDR3: TGCGCCAGCAGCTTATACAGGGGGCTAAATGAAGCTTTCTTT. It yields the protein CASSLYRGLNEAFF.

The rearrangement links TRBV5-1 to TRBJ2-7; 7 bases agree with TRBD1. The CDR3 is made up of 13 amino acids. Germline assignment: CDR1 SGHRS and CDR2 YFSETQ. J lost 4 bases, V lost 5 bases, and 6 bases had no gene match. CDR3 nucleotide sequence: TGCGCCAGCAGTCGGGACAGCCCTTACGAGCAGTACTTC. Its protein is CASSRDSPYEQYF.

The rearrangement links TRBV10-3 to TRBJ1-3, with D maybe TRBD1 (5 bases). Germline V gene data show CDR1 as ENHRY and CDR2 as SYGVKD. The CDR3 loop spans 14 amino acids. Trimming shortened V by 4 bases and J by 0 bases, and 7 bases separated the two germline ends. Here the CDR3 reads CAISADNSGNTIYF. The CDR3 bases are TGTGCCATCAGTGCGGACAACTCTGGAAACACCATATATTTT.

The chain couples TRBV2 to TRBJ1-1; tentatively, D is TRBD1 (5 bases). Trimming removed 6 bases at V and 6 bases at J, with 20 bases between. Germline CDR1 and CDR2: SNHLY and FYNNEI. The CDR3 totals 15 residues. The CDR3 region is CASSVAQGVGAEAFF. In DNA form, the CDR3 reads TGTGCCAGCAGCGTAGCCCAGGGAGTCGGCGCTGAAGCTTTCTTT.

Written as DNA, the CDR3 is TGTGCCACCAGTGATTACCTGAGTGGAGGAGCAGATACGCAGTATTTT. It translates to CATSDYLSGGADTQYF. V is TRBV24-1 and J is TRBJ2-3; TRBD2 is a possible D gene (5 bases). This CDR3 region has 16 residues. The V and J ends lost 2 bases and 4 bases respectively, with 15 bases between them. In germline, CDR1 is KGHDR, CDR2 SFDVKD.

This clonotype was detected many times. This chain uses TRBV6-1 with TRBJ2-5; 8 bases line up with TRBD1. This CDR3 spans 15 amino acids. Looked up from germline, CDR1 is MNHNS and CDR2 is SASEGT. V gave up 6 bases and J gave up 0 bases; unmatched junction bases: 6. CDR3 residues: CASRRQGSYQETQYF. In DNA, the CDR3 is TGTGCCAGCAGACGACAGGGGTCGTACCAAGAGACCCAGTACTTC.

The chain is built from TRBV9 and TRBJ1-1; D is unresolved. The CDR3 is 12 amino acids. Trimming shortened V by 6 bases and J by 4 bases, and 10 bases separated the two germline ends. Looked up from germline, CDR1 is SGDLS and CDR2 is YYNGEE. The CDR3 nucleotides read TGTGCCAGCACCCCACAAAGCACTGAAGCTTTCTTT. Its translation is CASTPQSTEAFF.